Here is one TCR beta chain with its context. This sample was taken from a study of blood T cell repertoires in COVID-19. Overall study context: Sites across the United States, Italy and Spain contributed samples from acute and convalescent COVID-19. The analysed material was cDNA or gDNA that came from T cells, B-cell-depleted T cells, or PBMCs.

Some clones are missing from TCRdb's copy, which holds only in-frame ones; the method was immunoSEQ multiplex PCR. The table has around 120,000 clones, over 75% seen once; the top ten hold approximately 11%. The CDR3 extends over 14 amino acids. Germline V gene data show CDR1 as LNHDA and CDR2 as SQIVND (reference sequence). V lost 7 bases and J lost 6; bases outside the gene matches: 9. The sequence came from a man at least 80 years old with acute or convalescent COVID-19. This chain connects TRBV19 to TRBJ1-5; 7 bases are a match to TRBD1. Sequencing was performed on peripheral blood. The CDR3 sequence is CASMHRGKAQPQHF. The DNA for the CDR3 is TGTGCCAGTATGCACAGGGGAAAGGCTCAGCCCCAGCATTTT. Supplemented by reference TRBV19 and TRBJ1-5, the full variable domain reads DGGITQSPKYLFRKEGQNVTLSCEQNLNHDAMYWYRQDPGQGLRLIYYSQIVNDFQKGDIAEGYSVSREKKESFPLTVTSAQKNPTAFYLCASMHRGKAQPQHFGDGTRLSIL.